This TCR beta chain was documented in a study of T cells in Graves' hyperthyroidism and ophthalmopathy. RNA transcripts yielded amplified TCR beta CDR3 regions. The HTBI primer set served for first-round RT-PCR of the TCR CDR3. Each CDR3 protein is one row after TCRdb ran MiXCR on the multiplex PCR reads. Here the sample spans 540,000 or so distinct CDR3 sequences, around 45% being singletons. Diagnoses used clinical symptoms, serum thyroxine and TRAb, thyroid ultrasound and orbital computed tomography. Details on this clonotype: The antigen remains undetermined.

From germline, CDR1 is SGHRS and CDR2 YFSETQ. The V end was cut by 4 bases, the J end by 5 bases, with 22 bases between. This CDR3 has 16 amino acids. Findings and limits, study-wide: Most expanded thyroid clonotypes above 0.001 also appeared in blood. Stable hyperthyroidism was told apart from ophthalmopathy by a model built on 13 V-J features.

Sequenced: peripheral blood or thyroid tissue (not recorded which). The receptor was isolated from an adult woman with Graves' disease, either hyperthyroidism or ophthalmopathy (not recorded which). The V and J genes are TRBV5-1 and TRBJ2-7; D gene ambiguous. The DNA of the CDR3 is TGCGCCAGCAGCCCCCGCTCCCTTTTCCGGACCCACGAGCAGTACTTC. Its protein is CASSPRSLFRTHEQYF.